This note documents a single T cell receptor beta chain sequence. This clone turned up a few times. What this receptor recognizes is not known. Base qualities were left out, and no much larger clone turns up one base away. This specimen belongs to a study of cytomegalovirus exposure and HLA in healthy donors (dated by TCRdb to 2017 to 2019). Regarding the complete study: An earlier analysis of roughly 500 of the donors reported 250 to 350 Gb of sequence data and 95 million to 130 million unique TCR beta sequences obtained from approximately 180 million T cells. Among under 450 genotyped donors of the cohort, an average of approximately 250,000 unique TCR beta nucleotide sequences were sequenced per donor, around 18% of them non-productive. Alongside the repertoire data, information on donor age, sex, ethnicity and CMV serostatus was compiled. All discovery cohort repertoires had been generated on a single sequencing platform. A later genetic analysis took genome-wide SNP genotypes for 398 of the 666 donors and used that subset as a discovery cohort. HLA typing included class I and class II loci at four-digit resolution. Along with the roughly 670-subject first cohort, a separate validation cohort of over 90 different subjects was used. The number of typed donors differed by locus: 629-630 for A, B, C, DRB1 and DQB1; roughly 510 for DQA1; 606 for DPA1; and about 450 for DPB1. The later analysis used no new phenotypic data to find candidate immune exposures, relying instead on TCR beta sequences and their occurrence across donors. Because of strong linkage in the cohort, roughly five DR-DQ haplotypes were treated as single units for association and clustering. An early release that covered about 600 HLA-typed donors contained about 300 gigabases of sequencing data and roughly 84 million unique TCR sequences. Of the roughly 390 genotyped donors, 65% to 90% were placed in the genetic ancestry cluster associated with self-reported Caucasian donors. To predict cytomegalovirus infection status, the study combined high-throughput TCR immunosequencing, statistical association of individual TCRs with disease status, and machine learning. An earlier analysis of approximately 500 of the donors applied high-throughput TCR beta sequencing to assess whether each TCR beta V gene segment acted as functional or pseudogenic. In a later analysis, previously published TCR beta repertoires from 666 donors were re-analyzed and high-resolution HLA genotyping was added so that TCR occurrence patterns could be studied. The study aimed to test whether cataloging public T cell receptors could reveal signatures of past pathogen exposure. The study used immunosequencing to profile the T cell repertoires of 666 subjects and linked those repertoires to cytomegalovirus serostatus.

Library preparation was by the immunoSEQ multiplex PCR assay. For the multiplex PCR, a mixture combining 60 forward primers for TCR Vbeta segments and 13 reverse primers for TCR Jbeta segments was used. A multiplex PCR assay on genomic DNA amplified the CDR3 region of rearranged TCR beta genes. Amplified TCR beta libraries were sequenced as 87-base-pair reads on the Illumina HiSeq System. The source study handled its data this way. A later analysis tallied around 87 million unique TCR beta chains across the 640 or so repertoires, and around 9.9 million of those chains were shared by two or more donors. Raw reads were error-corrected and collapsed into unique sequences by a nearest-neighbor algorithm in which closely related sequences were merged to remove PCR and sequencing errors. V, D and J gene segments were assigned by aligning CDR3 sequences to IMGT reference sequences. For a sequence to be retained, a match of at least six nucleotides to both a V gene segment and a J gene segment was required. A rearrangement counted as productive if the CDR3 had no stop codons and remained in frame with V and J, and every other rearrangement counted as non-productive. Following IMGT convention, CDR3 was defined as the stretch from the second conserved V-encoded cysteine to the conserved J-encoded phenylalanine. The earlier analysis of about 610 of the donors excluded any sequence lacking an unambiguous match to a single V gene segment. An earlier analysis of a few hundred of the donors classified V segments as functional when productive rearrangements were above 56.7% and as segregating when the standard deviation between donors was above 5%. A statistical classification framework was built to diagnose cytomegalovirus status from the catalog of TCR beta chain sequences. A later analysis assigned V and J genes by comparing TCR nucleotide sequences with IMGT/GENE-DB human TR gene sequences. A later analysis assigned CDR3 sequences and most-parsimonious VDJ recombination scenarios with the TCRdist pipeline. In a later analysis, every TCR beta chain was defined by the combination of its CDR3 amino acid sequence and its V-gene family, and reads without a unique V-gene family were dropped. A later analysis removed 550 to 700 highly shared, low-generation-probability nucleotide sequences to deal with suspected cross-contamination and a sequencing artifact. A later analysis calculated a clonal expansion index for each public chain from normalized within-repertoire ranks of inferred template counts. In a later analysis, generation probabilities were computed using a VDJ recombination model fitted to out-of-frame rearrangements, and the results were checked against IGoR. In a later analysis, hypergeometric tests were used to score TCR-TCR, TCR-HLA and TCR-CMV co-occurrence, with a repertoire-size bias correction applied to TCR pairs. In a later analysis, false discovery rates were estimated by permuting HLA or CMV assignments 20 times. In a later analysis, co-occurring TCRs were grouped using DBSCAN, and TCRdist sequence similarity was added for clustering within HLA-allele-positive subsets. Co-occurrence clustering excluded repertoires with fewer than 30,000 or more than 120,000 public chains, plus five with anomalous nucleotide sharing. The clones in this table, taken by TCRdb from immuneACCESS, are in-frame only. Not every clone is retained; where verified, under half of the shortfall comes from an unresolved V gene, and the cause of the rest is unknown. The DNA gave D and trimming, while V, J and clone size come from that table. For this sample there are roughly 120,000 clones; under 85% appear just once. 9.5% to 15% of the sample lies in the top ten.

The study at large found these results: Compared with the roughly 700-donor mean, donors in an Asian-associated ancestry cluster had fewer N-insertions in productive TCRs, according to a later genetic analysis. Presence/absence analyses assumed roughly uniform sequencing depth across donors, an assumption that may not hold. The cohort was sequenced for TCR beta chains only, and without alpha or paired-chain data the features that could be detected were limited. In vitro tests confirmed that a few of the cytomegalovirus-associated TCR beta chains recognize cytomegalovirus antigens. A later analysis found that TCR association rates varied across HLA loci, with DRB1 alleles showing the most associated TCRs and HLA-C alleles the fewest. The authors suggested that the approach could potentially be extended to other disease states and immunological phenotypes. A cluster of highly shared sequence variants was judged likely to be a technical artifact of the sequencing pipeline. For the cohort, immune exposure information was limited to CMV serostatus. When HLA alleles, especially DR and DQ, strongly co-occurred, attributing TCR associations to individual alleles was difficult. A total of around 150 TCR beta chains were listed by the study as associated with cytomegalovirus. V-gene and J-gene trimming of TCR beta chains was associated with a missense DCLRE1C variant in a later genetic analysis, and the association was replicated in an independent cohort. A further reported finding was that TCR beta sequences accurately predicted the HLA-A and HLA-B alleles for most subjects in the first cohort. The classifier was reported to diagnose cytomegalovirus status with high specificity and sensitivity in both the original cohort and the validation cohort. A later analysis found that HLA-associated TCR beta chains were more clonally expanded and had lower generation probabilities than equally common non-associated chains. Correlated functional status among segregating V segments might reflect linkage disequilibrium, but an unknown experimental factor could not be ruled out. In a later analysis, around 17,000 TCR beta sequences were associated with specific HLA alleles at a false discovery rate of 0.05. In an earlier analysis of 587 of the donors, most TCR beta V segments appeared in productive rearrangements about 87% or about 30% of the time, broadly matching IMGT annotations. Because counts were too low, fewer than 20 rarely observed V segments, including chromosome 9 orphons, were excluded from the earlier analysis of 587 of the donors. A later analysis found that most CMV-associated TCR beta chains appeared HLA-restricted, with HLA associations seemingly driven largely by CMV exposure. HLA typing was unavailable for some donors at each locus, so association tests used only the typed subset. Most TCR sequences were observed very rarely across donors, whereas some public TCRs were present in many individuals. According to a later analysis, parvovirus B19, influenza, CMV and Epstein-Barr virus appeared linked to several top co-occurrence clusters. Because the 87-base-pair reads could not distinguish some IMGT-functional V segments, including TRBV6-2 and TRBV6-3, those segments were excluded.

The cohort consisted of 666 healthy bone marrow donors. At the time of sampling, all cohort members were nominally healthy, though unrecorded immune exposures were likely present. The donor was CMV seropositive and belonged to the group of some 290 seropositive cohort members. Each donor provided a peripheral blood sample, and peripheral blood mononuclear cells were used for TCR beta sequencing. The Qiagen DNeasy Blood Extraction Kit was used to extract genomic DNA from the blood cell samples. CDR1 is given as MNHNS and CDR2 as SASEGT, both from the germline V gene. The CDR3 goes from the cysteine to the phenylalanine over 15 residues. Only the CDR3 portion is preserved as DNA: 45 bases, with reading frame beginning at the first base. The junction shows trimming of 2 bases on V and 4 bases on J, plus 13 bases between the germline ends.

The chain employs TRBV6-1 and TRBJ2-3; no confident D gene assignment can be made. Sequencing input: PBMCs. The TCR sequence derives from a woman aged 35 to 49 in good health and CMV-seropositive. The DNA sequence follows: TGTGCCAGCAGTGAACTAGATTCCCCCCCAGATACGCAGTATTTT. The resulting protein is CASSELDSPPDTQYF.